This T cell receptor beta chain was documented in a study of control samples from healthy donors and cancer patients. TCRdb keeps only in-frame clones here, not all; method: immunoSEQ multiplex PCR. The repertoire holds 68,000 or so clones, with nearly 85% as singletons. Per the germline V gene, CDR1 is MNHEY and CDR2 is SMNVEV (reference sequence). The CDR3 sequence is 11 residues long. Trimming cost V 4 bases and J 7 bases, with 6 bases left between them. The rearrangement joins TRBV27 to TRBJ2-3, with unresolved D. This TCR was sampled from a man in his sixties in good health. Sequencing was carried out using blood. CDR3 nucleotide sequence: TGTGCCAGCAGTTCCGATTATACGCAGTATTTT. This sequence encodes CASSSDYTQYF.